This T cell receptor beta chain was documented in a study of blood T cell repertoires in COVID-19 (dated by TCRdb to 2020 to 2022). Context from the whole study: The collaborator samples originated in the United States, Italy and Spain and spanned the acute and convalescent phases of COVID-19. Subjects who had been exposed to COVID-19, were actively infected with it, or had recovered from it provided the deeply sampled blood TCRbeta repertoires that made up the dataset. HLA class I and class II types, where available, came from metadata supplied by the sample provider rather than from assay-based typing. Samples were obtained from the ongoing ImmuneRACE study (first 160 participants) and from 1,000 to 1,500 subjects provided by 6 global collaborators. The repertoires were released in a freely available public database meant as a resource for research on the immune response to SARS-CoV-2. Sample metadata almost always included a de-identified subject ID, COVID-19 status, age in years and sex. The material from the prospective study consisted of cDNA or gDNA derived from T cells, B-cell-depleted T cells, or PBMCs. Here is what the overall study found, with its caveats: How much clinical and demographic metadata was included differed by source and by participant, and the metadata was provided uncurated.

The sample holds one count of this clone. Its recognized antigen is unknown. Base-call qualities are not available, and no considerably larger clone is one nucleotide away. TCRbeta CDR3 regions were amplified from genomic DNA using the immunoSEQ Assay, a bias-controlled multiplex PCR. The original methods were these. Nucleated cell counts per sample were estimated from amplification of reference gene primers within the assay. To quantify the absolute abundance of each unique TCRbeta CDR3 rearrangement, sequence reads were collapsed and filtered. For each sample, productive Simpson clonality was calculated by taking the square root of Simpson's diversity index across productive rearrangements. Imported from immuneACCESS, the table was reduced by TCRdb to in-frame sequences with V and J called. These copies leave out some clones; in studies compared against another copy, an unresolved V gene accounts for under half, and the cause of the remainder is not known. That table furnishes V, J and clone size, whereas the DNA furnished D and trimming. This sample is represented by approximately 120,000 clones; 75% to 90% of them were singletons. The ten most abundant clones make up roughly 4.5% of the sample.

V loses 5 bases, J loses 6 bases, and the germline ends lie 19 bases apart. Via the germline V gene (reference sequence), CDR1 is SEHNR and CDR2 FQNEAQ. Reading from cysteine to phenylalanine, the CDR3 counts 16 amino acids. CDR3 DNA only is kept here, 48 bases in frame from base 1. Whole blood was collected in K2EDTA tubes by collaborating institutions according to the institutions' own protocols. For TCRbeta analysis, collaborators shipped samples in one of three forms: frozen whole blood, isolated PBMCs, or DNA extracted from either of those sample types. The sequence was collected from a human donor in a cohort sampled during active COVID-19. The V gene is TRBV7-9 and the J gene is TRBJ1-4, with TRBD1 perhaps the D gene, on 6 matching bases. The sample taken for sequencing was peripheral blood. The CDR3 region: CASSTSSQGRHEKLFF. The DNA is TGTGCCAGCAGCACTTCTTCACAGGGTCGGCATGAAAAACTGTTTTTT.